A selection of T cell receptor beta chains follows, all from one sample in a study of blood T cells in healthy people across ages. Via MiXCR, TCRdb re-called the 5' RACE reads, giving one row per CDR3 protein. The table lists 650,000 to 1,000,000 distinct CDR3 sequences, about 42% of them singletons. The sequenced material came from blood. The receptors here all came from a man older than 75 in good health. Each CDR3 is given with its conserved first and last residue. A D gene is named only where the DNA matches it firmly. For some rows the clone size is stated as once, few or many, or as a class when expanded; others skip it.

j_call cdr3_length d_call v_call clone_size cdr3_nt cdr3_aa
TRBJ1-1 13 TRBD1 TRBV7-3 . TGTGCCAGCAGCCCCGGGACAGTTCGCAGAGCTTTCTTT CASSPGTVRRAFF
TRBJ2-1 15 TRBD2 TRBV7-9 . TGTGCCAGCAGCTCCCGGACTAGCGGGAGTCATGATCAGTTCTTC CASSSRTSGSHDQFF
TRBJ2-1 15 . TRBV5-1 . TGCGCCAGCAGCCCGCTGCGTTCTTACTACAATGAGCAGTTCTTC CASSPLRSYYNEQFF
TRBJ1-2 13 TRBD1 TRBV10-1 few TGCGCCAACACCAAACAGGGGTCGTATGGCTACACCTTC CANTKQGSYGYTF
TRBJ2-1 15 . TRBV12-3/TRBV12-4 . TGTGCCAGCAGTCCAAAGACAGCCTCCTACAATGAGCAGTTCTTC CASSPKTASYNEQFF
TRBJ2-5 13 TRBD1 TRBV18 . TGTGCCAGCTCTCCTCGACAGGGGAAGACCCAGTACTTC CASSPRQGKTQYF
TRBJ2-3 14 TRBD1 TRBV6-2/TRBV6-3 once TGTGCCAGCAGGCCCGGGACAGGGGCAGATACGCAGTATTTT CASRPGTGADTQYF
TRBJ2-5 16 TRBD2 TRBV7-2 once TGTGCCAGCAGCCTAAGAAGGCTAGCGGGAGCTGAGACCCAGTACTTC CASSLRRLAGAETQYF
TRBJ1-6 12 . TRBV7-9 . TGTGCCAGCAGCTTAGAGAGTTCACCCCTCCACTTT CASSLESSPLHF
TRBJ2-1 15 TRBD1 TRBV6-6 . TGTGCCAGCAGTTACCATGGACAGGGGGCCGGTGAGCAGTTCTTC CASSYHGQGAGEQFF
TRBJ2-7 14 TRBD1 TRBV9 . TGTGCCAGCAGCTTGACGGGACAGGGGACCGAGCAGTACTTC CASSLTGQGTEQYF
TRBJ2-1 17 TRBD2 TRBV7-2 . TGTGCCAGCAGCTTAGGTAGCGGGAGGGCCTCCTACAATGAGCAGTTCTTC CASSLGSGRASYNEQFF
TRBJ2-1 15 TRBD2 TRBV15 once TGTGCCACCAGCAGATTTGGGACTACCTACAATGAGCAGTTCTTC CATSRFGTTYNEQFF
TRBJ1-4 19 . TRBV7-2 . TGTGCCAGCAGCTTAGTCGGGAGAACCCGTACAAACCCTAATGAAAAACTGTTTTTT CASSLVGRTRTNPNEKLFF
TRBJ2-4 19 TRBD1 TRBV9 . TGTGCCAGCAGCGTAGATTCCGGGACAGCGACATTAGTCAAAAACATTCAGTACTTC CASSVDSGTATLVKNIQYF
TRBJ2-2 16 . TRBV5-1 . TGCGCCAGCAGCTTGACGGCAGGGGAATCCACCGGGGAGCTGTTTTTT CASSLTAGESTGELFF
TRBJ2-5 15 . TRBV5-1 . TGCGTCAGCAGCTTCAACCCCAGGTCCCAAGAGACCCAGTACTTC CVSSFNPRSQETQYF
TRBJ2-7 15 . TRBV29-1 many TGCAGCGTTGAAGGAAGGGGCGTATCCTCCTACGAGCAGTACTTC CSVEGRGVSSYEQYF
TRBJ2-1 14 . TRBV7-8 once TGTGCCAGCAGCTTAAGGCGGGTGTACAATGAGCAGTTCTTC CASSLRRVYNEQFF
TRBJ2-3 15 . TRBV6-6 . TGTGCCAGCAACAGAGGAGGGGGCCTAACAGATACGCAGTATTTT CASNRGGGLTDTQYF
TRBJ2-1 14 . TRBV20-1 few TGCAGTGCTAGTAGCGCCAGGGTGAGGAATGAGCAGTTCTTC CSASSARVRNEQFF
TRBJ2-3 16 TRBD2 TRBV5-1 . TGCGCCAGCAGCTTGGGGAGCGGGGGTAGCACAGATACGCAGTATTTT CASSLGSGGSTDTQYF
TRBJ2-3 14 . TRBV29-1 . TGCAGCGTTGCTGGGACCGATATCACAGATACGCAGTATTTT CSVAGTDITDTQYF